A selection of T cell receptor beta chains follows, all from one sample in a study of shared clonotypes between healthy human individuals. Produced via immunoSEQ multiplex PCR; TCRdb's table is partial and in-frame only. The table lists fewer than 1.4 million clones, about four fifths of them singletons, with around 0.6% in the top ten. The sequenced sample was memory CD4+ T cells from PBMCs. The origin of the receptors is a man younger than 30 in good health. Some clones in this sample may be carry-over from other donors' samples. Both conserved end residues are part of each CDR3. A D gene is named only where the DNA matches it firmly. Only some rows state a clone size, as once, few, many or a class for expanded clones.

d_gene,v_gene,abundance,j_gene,CDR3aa,CDR3nt
NA,TRBV20-1,NA,TRBJ2-7,CSAQGGPEQYF,TGCAGTGCCCAGGGGGGGCCCGAGCAGTACTTC
NA,TRBV25-1,NA,TRBJ1-2,CASRVEPGRSHGYTF,TGTGCCAGCAGGGTAGAACCGGGACGAAGCCATGGCTACACCTTC
TRBD2,TRBV2,NA,TRBJ2-7,CASSANGLAGGTEDF,TGTGCCAGCAGTGCCAATGGACTAGCGGGAGGCACCGAGGATTTC
NA,TRBV7-9,NA,TRBJ1-2,CASSPGTPPGGYTF,TGTGCCAGCAGCCCGGGGACTCCCCCAGGAGGCTACACCTTC
NA,TRBV5-1,once,TRBJ2-5,CASSLEEGARETQYF,TGCGCCAGCAGCTTGGAAGAGGGAGCCCGGGAGACCCAGTACTTC
NA,TRBV20-1,NA,TRBJ2-3,CSAFRRDTQYF,TGCAGTGCTTTCCGAAGGGATACGCAGTATTTT
NA,TRBV27,NA,TRBJ2-2,CASSLDRGAQNTGELFF,TGTGCCAGCAGTTTAGATCGGGGGGCGCAGAACACCGGGGAGCTGTTTTTT
NA,TRBV14,NA,TRBJ2-1,CASSQDTWYNEQFF,TGTGCCAGCAGCCAAGATACGTGGTACAATGAGCAGTTCTTC
TRBD1,TRBV27,NA,TRBJ1-5,CASSPGTGNQPQHF,TGTGCCAGCAGTCCGGGGACAGGCAATCAGCCCCAGCATTTT
NA,TRBV7-9,NA,TRBJ2-2,CASSLSGSSGELFF,TGTGCCAGCAGCTTAAGTGGTAGTTCCGGGGAGCTGTTTTTT
TRBD1,TRBV6-6,NA,TRBJ1-5,CASSFSDRGFNQPQHF,TGTGCCAGCAGTTTCTCCGACAGGGGCTTTAATCAGCCCCAGCATTTT
TRBD2,TRBV9,NA,TRBJ2-5,CASSPRLAGGETQYF,TGTGCCAGCAGCCCTCGACTAGCGGGAGGGGAGACCCAGTACTTC
TRBD1,TRBV4-2,NA,TRBJ1-1,CASSRLGTGAEAFF,TGTGCCAGCAGCCGACTGGGGACAGGGGCTGAAGCTTTCTTT
NA,TRBV6-1,NA,TRBJ2-7,CASSENPAYEQYF,TGTGCCAGCAGTGAAAATCCGGCCTACGAGCAGTACTTC
TRBD1,TRBV5-1,NA,TRBJ2-7,CASSLPGGTGVHEQYF,TGCGCCAGCAGCTTACCTGGCGGGACAGGGGTCCACGAGCAGTACTTC
TRBD2,TRBV28,NA,TRBJ2-3,CASSTSPGGASGSYRGDTQYF,TGTGCCAGCAGCACCTCCCCCGGGGGGGCTAGCGGGAGTTATAGGGGAGATACGCAGTATTTT
TRBD2,TRBV18,NA,TRBJ2-1,CASSPRFIAGGITYNEQFF,TGTGCCAGCTCACCACGGTTTATTGCGGGGGGAATTACCTACAATGAGCAGTTCTTC
NA,TRBV6-1,NA,TRBJ2-5,CASSAGPPFWTQYF,TGTGCCAGCAGTGCGGGGCCCCCTTTTTGGACCCAGTACTTC
TRBD1,TRBV28,NA,TRBJ2-3,CASSPSTGVTDTQYF,TGTGCCAGCAGTCCCTCGACAGGGGTAACAGATACGCAGTATTTT
NA,TRBV7-9,NA,TRBJ2-1,CASSLGVTADEQFF,TGTGCCAGCAGCTTAGGAGTCACGGCGGATGAGCAGTTCTTC
NA,TRBV28,NA,TRBJ1-4,CASSLDSALRKLFF,TGTGCCAGCAGTTTGGACAGCGCACTGCGAAAACTGTTTTTT
TRBD2,TRBV11-2,NA,TRBJ2-5,CASTRGLAGSQETQYF,TGTGCCAGCACCCGGGGGTTAGCGGGATCCCAAGAGACCCAGTACTTC
TRBD2,TRBV27,NA,TRBJ2-1,CASTKFLADYNEQFF,TGTGCCAGCACGAAATTTCTAGCGGACTATAATGAGCAGTTCTTC
NA,TRBV27,NA,TRBJ1-1,CASSLSGAGTEAFF,TGTGCCAGCAGTTTATCCGGGGCCGGCACTGAAGCTTTCTTT
TRBD1,TRBV10-2,NA,TRBJ2-7,CASSDLSRTGRYEQYF,TGCGCCAGCAGTGACTTATCCCGGACAGGGCGCTACGAGCAGTACTTC
NA,TRBV11-1,many,TRBJ1-1,CASSLVTGGTEAFF,TGTGCCAGCAGCTTAGTTACGGGGGGAACTGAAGCTTTCTTT
NA,TRBV5-5,few,TRBJ2-7,CASSLGRAGEQYF,TGTGCCAGCAGCTTGGGGAGGGCCGGGGAGCAGTACTTC
NA,TRBV5-1,few,TRBJ1-3,CASSLVGGSYSGNTIYF,TGCGCCAGCAGCTTGGTTGGCGGCAGTTACTCTGGAAACACCATATATTTT
NA,TRBV5-1,many,TRBJ1-3,CASSGDPGSGNTIYF,TGCGCCAGCAGCGGGGACCCCGGGTCTGGAAACACCATATATTTT
TRBD2,TRBV7-2,NA,TRBJ2-6,CASSSAGAGANVLTF,TGTGCCAGCAGCTCAGCGGGGGCAGGGGCCAACGTCCTGACTTTC
NA,TRBV27,few,TRBJ2-7,CASSLAGAREYF,TGTGCCAGCAGTCTCGCAGGGGCGCGAGAGTACTTC
NA,TRBV7-2,few,TRBJ2-3,CASSLTFPDTQYF,TGTGCCAGCAGCTTAACCTTCCCAGATACGCAGTATTTT
NA,TRBV28,NA,TRBJ2-2,CASSLEAGLFANTGELFF,TGTGCCAGCAGTTTAGAGGCAGGCTTGTTCGCGAACACCGGGGAGCTGTTTTTT
NA,TRBV7-3,NA,TRBJ1-3,CASSLRSGNTIYF,TGTGCCAGCAGCTTGCGCTCTGGAAACACCATATATTTT
NA,TRBV28,few,TRBJ1-1,CASSLPENTEAFF,TGTGCCAGCAGTTTGCCAGAGAACACTGAAGCTTTCTTT
TRBD1,TRBV5-4,NA,TRBJ1-2,CASSPGQGASYGYTF,TGTGCCAGCAGCCCCGGACAGGGGGCTAGCTATGGCTACACCTTC
NA,TRBV7-9,few,TRBJ1-4,CASSLGSRSNEKLFF,TGTGCCAGCAGCTTAGGATCACGGTCTAATGAAAAACTGTTTTTT
NA,TRBV11-3,NA,TRBJ2-5,CASSLAQETQYF,TGTGCCAGCAGCTTAGCCCAAGAGACCCAGTACTTC
NA,TRBV15,NA,TRBJ2-1,CATSRDGRDSSYNEQFF,TGTGCCACCAGCAGAGATGGGCGGGACAGCTCCTACAATGAGCAGTTCTTC
NA,TRBV15,NA,TRBJ1-2,CATSRGGGDGYTF,TGTGCCACCAGCAGAGGCGGAGGGGACGGCTACACCTTC
TRBD1,TRBV5-4,once,TRBJ1-1,CASSLEGRGLTEAFF,TGTGCCAGCAGCTTGGAAGGCAGGGGGTTAACTGAAGCTTTCTTT
TRBD1,TRBV29-1,NA,TRBJ1-2,CSVTTGGYGYTF,TGCAGCGTCACGACAGGGGGCTATGGCTACACCTTC
NA,TRBV29-1,NA,TRBJ2-3,CSVADHLSTDTQYF,TGCAGCGTCGCGGACCATCTTAGCACAGATACGCAGTATTTT
NA,TRBV5-4,NA,TRBJ1-2,CASSVDGRSGYTF,TGTGCCAGCAGCGTCGACGGACGGAGCGGCTACACCTTC
NA,TRBV18,NA,TRBJ1-2,CASSPRGGRGYTF,TGTGCCAGCTCACCACGCGGGGGCAGGGGCTACACCTTC
TRBD1,TRBV5-1,NA,TRBJ2-3,CASSPDRGDDTQYF,TGCGCCAGCAGCCCGGACAGGGGGGACGATACGCAGTATTTT
TRBD1,TRBV7-8,NA,TRBJ2-1,CASSQSLGQGSNEQFF,TGTGCCAGCAGCCAGTCGTTGGGACAGGGTTCCAATGAGCAGTTCTTC
TRBD2,TRBV29-1,once,TRBJ2-7,CSVAGGTTSSYEQYF,TGCAGCGTTGCGGGGGGGACTACCAGCTCCTACGAGCAGTACTTC
TRBD1,TRBV13,NA,TRBJ1-4,CASSLTGFNEKLFF,TGTGCCAGCAGCCTGACAGGGTTTAATGAAAAACTGTTTTTT
NA,TRBV11-2,NA,TRBJ2-3,CASNAPGVAVTQYF,TGTGCCAGCAACGCCCCGGGGGTAGCGGTCACGCAGTATTTT
TRBD1,TRBV27,NA,TRBJ2-7,CASRRTGGNEQYF,TGTGCCAGCAGGCGGACAGGGGGGAACGAGCAGTACTTC
NA,TRBV10-3,NA,TRBJ2-2,CAISDFPSGELFF,TGTGCCATCAGTGACTTTCCCAGCGGGGAGCTGTTTTTT
TRBD1,TRBV7-9,NA,TRBJ1-2,CASSLSRDRVYGYTF,TGTGCCAGCAGCCTAAGCCGGGACAGGGTCTATGGCTACACCTTC
TRBD2,TRBV28,NA,TRBJ2-7,CASSLAGEAYEQYF,TGTGCCAGCAGTTTAGCGGGAGAAGCCTACGAGCAGTACTTC
TRBD1,TRBV6-5,many,TRBJ1-2,CASSSPSGTVHGYTF,TGTGCCAGCAGTAGCCCCTCAGGGACAGTTCATGGCTACACCTTC
TRBD1,TRBV10-3,few,TRBJ1-5,CAISESRGRGNQPQHF,TGTGCCATCAGTGAGTCGAGGGGCAGGGGGAATCAGCCCCAGCATTTT
NA,TRBV4-3,NA,TRBJ1-2,CASSQDRGTYGYTF,TGCGCCAGCAGCCAAGATCGGGGGACTTATGGCTACACCTTC
NA,TRBV5-1,once,TRBJ2-3,CASSLEKRTLTDTQYF,TGCGCCAGCAGCTTGGAGAAGCGGACACTCACAGATACGCAGTATTTT
NA,TRBV7-2,NA,TRBJ2-7,CASSFGLAFVYEQYF,TGTGCCAGCAGCTTCGGACTGGCGTTCGTATACGAGCAGTACTTC
NA,TRBV18,NA,TRBJ2-1,CASSPHGDEQFF,TGTGCCAGCTCACCACATGGGGATGAGCAGTTCTTC